This TCR beta chain comes out of a study of blood T cell repertoires in COVID-19 (dated by TCRdb to 2020 to 2022). At the level of the whole study: The collaborator samples originated in the United States, Italy and Spain and spanned the acute and convalescent phases of COVID-19. Samples came from the ongoing ImmuneRACE study (first 160 participants) plus 1,254 subjects from 6 global collaborators. Where available, HLA class I and class II types were obtained from metadata supplied by the sample provider rather than from assay-based typing. The repertoires were made available in a free public database intended to serve as a resource for research on the immune response to SARS-CoV-2. The prospective study material was composed of cDNA or gDNA derived from T cells, B-cell-depleted T cells, or PBMCs. The sample metadata nearly always contained a de-identified subject ID, COVID-19 status, age in years and sex. Deeply sampled blood TCRbeta repertoires from subjects exposed to, actively infected with, or recovered from COVID-19 were included in the dataset.

What the authors observed across the whole study: The quantity of clinical and demographic metadata differed by source and by participant and was supplied without curation.

A note on this clone: Its antigen target is currently unknown. The record has no base qualities; no much larger clone is one base away.

A distance of 16 bases separates the germline ends of V and J, which lose 9 bases and 3 bases respectively. Counted from cysteine to phenylalanine, this CDR3 has 14 amino acids. Solely the CDR3 DNA is kept, with 42 bases framed from the first base. CDR1 is given as SNHLY and CDR2 as FYNNEI, both from the germline V gene. TCRbeta CDR3 regions were amplified from genomic DNA by means of the immunoSEQ Assay, a bias-controlled multiplex PCR. Under the source paper's analysis protocol: Nucleated cell counts per sample were estimated from amplification of reference gene primers within the assay. To quantify the absolute abundance of each unique TCRbeta CDR3 rearrangement, sequence reads were collapsed and filtered. Productive Simpson clonality was computed per sample as the square root of Simpson's diversity index over productive rearrangements. TCRdb carries this immuneACCESS record with in-frame sequences only. Its versions omit some clonotypes, under half of them owing to an unresolved V gene in the studies checked, with the rest unexplained. The V and J calls and clone size were taken over from that table, and D and trimming were inferred from the DNA. The table for this sample lists 350,000 to 500,000 clones; over 75% of them were counted only once. The ten largest clones add up to 1.2% to 1.5% of the sample.

Participants in the prospective study were aged roughly 18 to 100 years, lived in about two dozen United States geographic areas, and enrolled through a virtual design. Cohort assignment in the prospective study relied on participant-reported clinical history from a screening survey and a study questionnaire. Exposed participants were defined as having been in contact with someone with a PCR-confirmed or clinician-diagnosed COVID-19 case within 2 weeks of study entry. In the prospective study, mobile phlebotomists collected whole blood, serum and a nasopharyngeal or oropharyngeal swab from each participant. Additional blood draws and questionnaires over an approximately two-month period could optionally be provided by prospective study participants. Blood samples from the prospective study were shipped frozen or at room temperature prior to DNA extraction.

The clonotype originates from a woman between 18 and 29 years old who had been exposed to COVID-19. The V and J genes are TRBV2 and TRBJ2-3; TRBD2 is possibly the D segment (6 matching bases). The specimen sequenced was PBMCs or T cells enriched from blood (not recorded which). The sequence in DNA is TGTGCCAGTGGGGCGGGGAGTGGGACAGATACGCAGTATTTT. It translates as CASGAGSGTDTQYF.